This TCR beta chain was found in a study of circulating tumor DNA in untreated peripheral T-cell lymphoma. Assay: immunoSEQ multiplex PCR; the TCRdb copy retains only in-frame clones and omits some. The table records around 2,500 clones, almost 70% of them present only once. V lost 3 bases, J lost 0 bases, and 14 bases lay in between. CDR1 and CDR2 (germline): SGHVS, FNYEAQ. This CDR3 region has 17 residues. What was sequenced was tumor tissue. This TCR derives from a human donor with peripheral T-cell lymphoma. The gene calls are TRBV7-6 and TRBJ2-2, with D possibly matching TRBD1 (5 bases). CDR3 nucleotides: TGTGCCAGCAGCTTCCTACAGGCGATCTCGAACACCGGGGAGCTGTTTTTT. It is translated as CASSFLQAISNTGELFF.